The text below deals with one T cell receptor (gamma chain). In its sample, this clone was seen many times. The antigen it binds to is not known. One base away there is no much larger clone; base qualities are not given. This specimen comes from a study of γδ T cells in repeated Plasmodium falciparum infection (dated by TCRdb to the early 2020s). In the study overall: Malian children exposed to intense seasonal malaria transmission were enrolled in the natural-infection arm and compared with Australian children matched for age and gender. Samples from controlled-infection subjects were taken at baseline, just before selected infections, and 21 days after each infection. Malian gammadelta TCR repertoires were analysed cross-sectionally during no-transmission periods and were analysed longitudinally across acute febrile malaria episodes. The study examined how repeated Plasmodium falciparum infection shapes the human gammadelta T cell repertoire, using natural infection in Mali and controlled human malaria infection. Four controlled human malaria infections were administered to five malaria-naive U.S. adults over approximately 600 days by bites from P. falciparum NF54-infected Anopheles stephensi mosquitoes.

Library creation used multiplex PCR. This sample was sequenced with an Illumina MiSeq. Both TCR gamma (TRG) and TCR delta (TRD) chains were sequenced from each sorted gammadelta T cell sample. Regarding the original processing steps: Repertoire analyses included clonotype tree plots, accumulated frequency of the top 20 clonotypes, diversity index (DI) and D75 metrics. Public reads were reanalyzed in TCRdb with CATT, and rows carrying the same DNA were merged afterwards. The V and J calls, along with clone size, are taken from TCRdb and not from the paper's own processing. The sample contains tens of thousands of gamma-chain clones, almost 1.5% of them found a single time. The biggest ten clones account for just under 20% of the sample. The paper as a whole reports these results and caveats: The Malian cohort was drawn from a small rural village made up mostly of one ethnic group, which limits generalizability. The controlled-infection cohort was small, limiting analysis of inter-individual variability in gammadelta T cell responses.

The sequencing sample was made of gamma-delta T cells from blood. This clonotype originated in a pool of human donors (malaria-infected and uninfected, not separated).

The CDR3 has the sequence CALWRGYKKLF. In nucleotide form, the sequence is TGTGCCTTGTGGAGGGGTTATAAGAAACTCTTT. In this chain, TRGV9 is recombined with TRGJ1 or TRGJ2. The CDR1 and CDR2 encoded by the germline V gene (reference sequence) are GITISATS and ISYDGTV. At the junction V is shortened by 6 bases and J by 6 bases; bases outside the gene matches: 5. From cysteine to phenylalanine, the CDR3 is 11 amino acids long. This entry keeps only the CDR3 DNA: 33 bases, framed from base 1.